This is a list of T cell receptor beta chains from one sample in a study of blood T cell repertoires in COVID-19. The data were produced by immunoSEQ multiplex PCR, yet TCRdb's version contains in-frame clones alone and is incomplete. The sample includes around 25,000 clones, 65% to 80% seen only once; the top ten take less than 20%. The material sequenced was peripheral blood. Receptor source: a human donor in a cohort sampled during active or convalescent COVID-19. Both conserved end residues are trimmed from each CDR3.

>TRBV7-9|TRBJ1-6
ASSLDGDNSPLH
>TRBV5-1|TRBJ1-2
ASRTANYGYT
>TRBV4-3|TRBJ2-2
ASSQDGPGELF
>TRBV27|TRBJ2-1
ASSWGPGSSYNEQF
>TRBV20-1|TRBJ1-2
SGEAGDGYT
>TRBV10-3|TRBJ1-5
AISESTGNQPQH
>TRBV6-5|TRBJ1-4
ASKMGQGSEKLF
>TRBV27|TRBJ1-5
ASSYRGSNQPQH
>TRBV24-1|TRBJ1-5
ATGGGSNQPQH
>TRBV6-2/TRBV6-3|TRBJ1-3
ASSYLDRSSGNTIY
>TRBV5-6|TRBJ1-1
ASSLGQGVVRSTEAF
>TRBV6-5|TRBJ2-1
ASSYGLNEQF
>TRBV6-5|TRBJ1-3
ASSYKDRVGNTIY
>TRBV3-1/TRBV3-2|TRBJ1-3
ASSHTGTPGNTIY
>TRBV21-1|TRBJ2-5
ASSKAGQGGETQY
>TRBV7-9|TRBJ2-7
ASSKDRASYEQY
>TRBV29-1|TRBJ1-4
SAGSGAGEKLF
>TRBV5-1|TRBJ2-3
ASSFGTSGPTDTQY
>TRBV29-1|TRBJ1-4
TVYATNEKLF
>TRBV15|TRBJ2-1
ATSRERARTYIYNEQF
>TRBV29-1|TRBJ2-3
SVELGITDTQY